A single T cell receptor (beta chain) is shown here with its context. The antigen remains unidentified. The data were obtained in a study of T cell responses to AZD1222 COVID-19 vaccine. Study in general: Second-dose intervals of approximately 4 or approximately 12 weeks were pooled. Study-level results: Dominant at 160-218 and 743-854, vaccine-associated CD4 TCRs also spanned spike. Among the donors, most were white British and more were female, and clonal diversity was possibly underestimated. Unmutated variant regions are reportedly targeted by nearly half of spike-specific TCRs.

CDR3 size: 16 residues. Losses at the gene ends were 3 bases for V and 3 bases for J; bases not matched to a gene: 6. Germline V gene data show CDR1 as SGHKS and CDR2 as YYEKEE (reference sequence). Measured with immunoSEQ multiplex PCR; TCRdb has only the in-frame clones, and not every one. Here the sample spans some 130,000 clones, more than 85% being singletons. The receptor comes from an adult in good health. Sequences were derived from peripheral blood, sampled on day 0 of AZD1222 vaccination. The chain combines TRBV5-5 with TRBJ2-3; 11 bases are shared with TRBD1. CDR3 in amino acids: CASSSPDRGLTDTQYF. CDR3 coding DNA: TGTGCCAGCAGCTCCCCGGACAGGGGGCTTACAGATACGCAGTATTTT.